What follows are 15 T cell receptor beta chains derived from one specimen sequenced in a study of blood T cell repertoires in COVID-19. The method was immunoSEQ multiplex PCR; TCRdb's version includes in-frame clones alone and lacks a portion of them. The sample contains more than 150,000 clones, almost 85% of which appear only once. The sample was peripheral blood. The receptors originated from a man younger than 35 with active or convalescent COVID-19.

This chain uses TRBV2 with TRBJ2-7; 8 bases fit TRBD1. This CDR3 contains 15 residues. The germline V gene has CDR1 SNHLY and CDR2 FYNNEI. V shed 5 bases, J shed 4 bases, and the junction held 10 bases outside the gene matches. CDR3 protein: CASSWTGYGGYEQYF. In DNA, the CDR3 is TGTGCCAGCAGTTGGACAGGGTACGGTGGGTACGAGCAGTACTTC.

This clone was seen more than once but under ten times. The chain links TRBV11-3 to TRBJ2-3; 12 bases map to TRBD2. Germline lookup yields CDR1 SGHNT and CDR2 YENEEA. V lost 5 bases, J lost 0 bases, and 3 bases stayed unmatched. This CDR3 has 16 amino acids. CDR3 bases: TGTGCCAGCAGCCAAGGGACTAGCGGGAGCACAGATACGCAGTATTTT. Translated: CASSQGTSGSTDTQYF. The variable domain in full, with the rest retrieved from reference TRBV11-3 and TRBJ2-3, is EAGVVQSPRYKIIEKKQPVAFWCNPISGHNTLYWYLQNLGQGPELLIRYENEEAVDDSQLPKDRFSAERLKGVDSTLKIQPAELGDSAVYLCASSQGTSGSTDTQYFGPGTRLTVL.

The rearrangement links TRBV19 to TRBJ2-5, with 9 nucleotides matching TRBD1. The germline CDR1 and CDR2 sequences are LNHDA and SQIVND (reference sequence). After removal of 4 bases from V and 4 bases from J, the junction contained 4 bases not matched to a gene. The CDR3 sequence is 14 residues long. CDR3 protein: CASSSDRGTETQYF. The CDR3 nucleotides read TGTGCCAGTAGTAGCGACAGGGGGACAGAGACCCAGTACTTC.

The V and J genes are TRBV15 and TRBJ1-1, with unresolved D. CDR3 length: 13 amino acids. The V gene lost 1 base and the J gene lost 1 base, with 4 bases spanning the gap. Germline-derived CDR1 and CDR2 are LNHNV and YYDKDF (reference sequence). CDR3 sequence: CATSRASNTEAFF. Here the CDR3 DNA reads TGTGCCACCAGCAGAGCGTCGAACACTGAAGCTTTCTTT.

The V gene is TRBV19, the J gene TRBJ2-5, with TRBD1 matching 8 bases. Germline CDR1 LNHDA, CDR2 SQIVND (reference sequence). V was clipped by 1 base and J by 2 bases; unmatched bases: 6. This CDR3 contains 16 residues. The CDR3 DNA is TGTGCCAGTAGTATAGGGACAGGGAGGAATCAAGAGACCCAGTACTTC. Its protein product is CASSIGTGRNQETQYF.

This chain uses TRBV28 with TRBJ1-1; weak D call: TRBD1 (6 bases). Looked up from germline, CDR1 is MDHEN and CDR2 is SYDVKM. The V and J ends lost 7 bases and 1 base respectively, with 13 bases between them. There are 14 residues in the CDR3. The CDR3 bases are TGTGCCAGCATAAGTTGGACAGCGAACACTGAAGCTTTCTTT. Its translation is CASISWTANTEAFF.

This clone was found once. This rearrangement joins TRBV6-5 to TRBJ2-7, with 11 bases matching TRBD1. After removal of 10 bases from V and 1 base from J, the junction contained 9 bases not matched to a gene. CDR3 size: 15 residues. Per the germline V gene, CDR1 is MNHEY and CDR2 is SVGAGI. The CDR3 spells CATSYGTGGSYEQYF. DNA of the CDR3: TGTGCCACCTCGTATGGGACAGGGGGTTCCTACGAGCAGTACTTC.

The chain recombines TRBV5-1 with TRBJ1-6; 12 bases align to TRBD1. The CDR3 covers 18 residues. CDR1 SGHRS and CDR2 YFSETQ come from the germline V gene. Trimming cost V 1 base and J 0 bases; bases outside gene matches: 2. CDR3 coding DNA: TGCGCCAGCAGCTTGAGGGGACAGGGGGCCTCCTATAATTCACCCCTCCACTTT. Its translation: CASSLRGQGASYNSPLHF. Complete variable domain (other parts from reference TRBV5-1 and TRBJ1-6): KAGVTQTPRYLIKTRGQQVTLSCSPISGHRSVSWYQQTPGQGLQFLFEYFSETQRNKGNFPGRFSGRQFSNSRSEMNVSTLELGDSALYLCASSLRGQGASYNSPLHFGNGTRLTVT.

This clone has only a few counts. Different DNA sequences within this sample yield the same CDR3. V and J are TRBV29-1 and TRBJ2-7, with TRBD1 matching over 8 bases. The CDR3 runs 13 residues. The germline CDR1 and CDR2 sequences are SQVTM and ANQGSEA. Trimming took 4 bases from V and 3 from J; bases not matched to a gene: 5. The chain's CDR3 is CSVGAGGFYEQYF. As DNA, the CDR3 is TGCAGCGTTGGTGCAGGGGGCTTCTACGAGCAGTACTTC.

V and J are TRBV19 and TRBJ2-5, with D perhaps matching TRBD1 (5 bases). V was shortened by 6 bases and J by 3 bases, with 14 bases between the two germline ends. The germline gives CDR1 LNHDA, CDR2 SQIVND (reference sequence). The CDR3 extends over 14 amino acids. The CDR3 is CASSFGQGKETQYF. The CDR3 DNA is TGTGCCAGTAGCTTTGGGCAGGGAAAAGAGACCCAGTACTTC.

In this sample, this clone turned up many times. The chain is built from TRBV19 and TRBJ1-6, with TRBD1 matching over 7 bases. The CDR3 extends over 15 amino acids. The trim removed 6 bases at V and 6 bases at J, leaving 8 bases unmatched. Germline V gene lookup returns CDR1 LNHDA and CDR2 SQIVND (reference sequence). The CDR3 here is CASRRQGDSNSPLHF. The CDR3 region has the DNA TGTGCCAGTAGGAGACAGGGTGATAGTAATTCACCCCTCCACTTT.

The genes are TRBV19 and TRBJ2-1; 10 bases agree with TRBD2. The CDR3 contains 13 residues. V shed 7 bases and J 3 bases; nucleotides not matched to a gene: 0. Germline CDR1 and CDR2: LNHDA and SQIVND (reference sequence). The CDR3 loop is CASTSGGYNEQFF. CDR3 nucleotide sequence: TGTGCCAGTACTAGCGGGGGCTACAATGAGCAGTTCTTC.

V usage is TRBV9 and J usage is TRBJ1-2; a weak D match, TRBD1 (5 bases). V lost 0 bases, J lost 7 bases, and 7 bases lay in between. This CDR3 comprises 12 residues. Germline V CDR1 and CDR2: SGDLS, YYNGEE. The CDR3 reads CASSVEGFGYTF. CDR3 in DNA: TGTGCCAGCAGCGTAGAGGGGTTTGGCTACACCTTC.

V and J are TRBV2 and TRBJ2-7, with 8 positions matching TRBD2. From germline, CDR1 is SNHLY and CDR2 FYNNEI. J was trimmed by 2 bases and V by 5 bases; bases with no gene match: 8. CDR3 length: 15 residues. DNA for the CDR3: TGTGCCAGCAGTCTGAGCGGGAGTCGCGCCTACGAGCAGTACTTC. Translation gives CASSLSGSRAYEQYF.

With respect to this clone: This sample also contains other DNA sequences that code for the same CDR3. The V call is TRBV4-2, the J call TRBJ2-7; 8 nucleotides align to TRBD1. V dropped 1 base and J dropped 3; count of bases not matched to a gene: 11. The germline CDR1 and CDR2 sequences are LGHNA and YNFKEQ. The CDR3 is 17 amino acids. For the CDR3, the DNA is TGTGCCAGCAGCCAAGTTGACAGGGGTCTCGCGAGCTACGAGCAGTACTTC. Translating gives CASSQVDRGLASYEQYF.